This is a list of T cell receptor beta chains from one sample in a study of T cells in Graves' hyperthyroidism and ophthalmopathy. TCRdb re-analysed the multiplex PCR reads in MiXCR, keeping a single row per CDR3 protein. The data hold some 460,000 distinct CDR3 sequences, with 15% to 19% observed a single time. The sequenced material came from blood. These receptors all come from a young woman with Graves' hyperthyroidism. The CDR3 runs from the conserved cysteine through the conserved F or W. The order of the fields is D gene, J gene, clone size, V gene, CDR3 DNA, CDR3 protein. D genes are given only for firm matches. Clone sizes are given selectively: once, few, many, or a class where the clone is expanded.

d_gene: TRBD1
j_gene: TRBJ2-5
abundance: many
v_gene: TRBV5-1
CDR3nt: TGCGCCAGCAGCTTGACAGGGGGCGTCGAGACCCAGTACTTC
CDR3aa: CASSLTGGVETQYF

d_gene: NA
j_gene: TRBJ2-5
abundance: many
v_gene: TRBV7-9
CDR3nt: TGTGCCAGCAGCTCCCTATTCGGGACAAGGGGCGGAGAGACCCAGTACTTC
CDR3aa: CASSSLFGTRGGETQYF

d_gene: NA
j_gene: TRBJ1-6
abundance: many
v_gene: TRBV5-1
CDR3nt: TGCGCCAGCAGCTTGGATGGAGGGGGATATAATTCACCCCTCCACTTT
CDR3aa: CASSLDGGGYNSPLHF

d_gene: NA
j_gene: TRBJ2-6
abundance: NA
v_gene: TRBV7-9
CDR3nt: TGTGCCAGCAGCTTAGGCCTGCCCCTCTCTGGGGCCAACGTCCTGACTTTC
CDR3aa: CASSLGLPLSGANVLTF

d_gene: TRBD1
j_gene: TRBJ2-7
abundance: many
v_gene: TRBV18
CDR3nt: TGTGCCAGCTCACCCCGACAGGGGACCGAGCAGTACTTC
CDR3aa: CASSPRQGTEQYF

d_gene: TRBD1
j_gene: TRBJ2-5
abundance: many
v_gene: TRBV18
CDR3nt: TGTGCCAGCTCACCAAGACAGGGGAGTGAGACCCAGTACTTC
CDR3aa: CASSPRQGSETQYF

d_gene: NA
j_gene: TRBJ2-1
abundance: NA
v_gene: TRBV19
CDR3nt: TGTGCCAGTAGCACGACCCGAAATGAGCAGTTCTTC
CDR3aa: CASSTTRNEQFF

d_gene: NA
j_gene: TRBJ2-1
abundance: many
v_gene: TRBV12-3/TRBV12-4
CDR3nt: TGTGCCAGCAGTGCCGGGACTCACAGAGAGCAGTTCTTC
CDR3aa: CASSAGTHREQFF

d_gene: TRBD2
j_gene: TRBJ2-5
abundance: many
v_gene: TRBV28
CDR3nt: TGTGCCAGCAGTGCATCTTGGACTAGCGGGGAGTGGATCGGGGAGACCCAGTACTTC
CDR3aa: CASSASWTSGEWIGETQYF

d_gene: NA
j_gene: TRBJ1-4
abundance: many
v_gene: TRBV20-1
CDR3nt: TGCAGTGCTGCCCCTGACAGGTCGGATAATGAAAAACTGTTTTTT
CDR3aa: CSAAPDRSDNEKLFF

d_gene: NA
j_gene: TRBJ1-5
abundance: many
v_gene: TRBV2
CDR3nt: TGTGCCAGCAGTGGCAGGACAGACTATCAGCCCCAGCATTTT
CDR3aa: CASSGRTDYQPQHF

d_gene: TRBD2
j_gene: TRBJ2-3
abundance: NA
v_gene: TRBV11-2
CDR3nt: TGTGCCAGCAGCCCGGGACTAGCGGGAGTCTCCCATACGCAGTATTTT
CDR3aa: CASSPGLAGVSHTQYF

d_gene: NA
j_gene: TRBJ2-3
abundance: many
v_gene: TRBV7-9
CDR3nt: TGTGCCAGCAGCCTAAGATCAGATACGCAGTATTTT
CDR3aa: CASSLRSDTQYF

d_gene: NA
j_gene: TRBJ2-7
abundance: NA
v_gene: TRBV25-1
CDR3nt: TGTGCCAGCAACTCGGACAGCTACGAGCAGTACTTC
CDR3aa: CASNSDSYEQYF

d_gene: NA
j_gene: TRBJ2-7
abundance: few
v_gene: TRBV11-2
CDR3nt: TGTGCCAGCAGTCGACCAGGAGAGTTGGGGTCCTACGAGCAGTACTTC
CDR3aa: CASSRPGELGSYEQYF

d_gene: TRBD2
j_gene: TRBJ2-3
abundance: many
v_gene: TRBV7-2
CDR3nt: TGTGCCAGCAGCTTCGGACTAGCGCGTCCCGGCACAGATACGCAGTATTTT
CDR3aa: CASSFGLARPGTDTQYF

d_gene: TRBD2
j_gene: TRBJ2-2
abundance: NA
v_gene: TRBV20-1
CDR3nt: TGCAGTGCTAGAGGCCGGACTAGCGGGGGGCCCACAACGAACACCGGGGAGCTGTTTTTT
CDR3aa: CSARGRTSGGPTTNTGELFF

d_gene: TRBD1
j_gene: TRBJ1-2
abundance: many
v_gene: TRBV11-1
CDR3nt: TGTGCCAGCAGCCACGACAGGGTTCAGCAGGGCTACACCTTC
CDR3aa: CASSHDRVQQGYTF

d_gene: TRBD2
j_gene: TRBJ2-3
abundance: many
v_gene: TRBV20-1
CDR3nt: TGCAGTGCTAGGGCCCTCCGGGACTATGCAGATACGCAGTATTTT
CDR3aa: CSARALRDYADTQYF

d_gene: TRBD2
j_gene: TRBJ2-7
abundance: many
v_gene: TRBV12-3/TRBV12-4
CDR3nt: TGTGCCAGCAGCATCGGGACTACCTCCTACGAGCAGTACTTC
CDR3aa: CASSIGTTSYEQYF